This TCR beta chain was identified during a study of cytomegalovirus exposure and HLA in healthy donors. Whole-study context: An early data release held approximately 85 million unique TCRs from HLA-typed donors.

Amplification used 60 Vbeta primers and 13 Jbeta primers. Repertoires were generated with immunoSEQ multiplex PCR, while TCRdb's copy carries only in-frame clones and drops some. The table shows 200,000 to 250,000 clones, with approximately 80% occurring only once. The germline V gene has CDR1 LGHNA and CDR2 YNFKEQ. Trimming at V came to 1 base and at J to 6 bases, leaving 12 bases not matched to a gene. The CDR3 extends over 18 amino acids. A remark on this clone: Its antigen is undetermined.

Points from the study as a whole: CMV serostatus was the only recorded immune exposure for donors. Most TCR sequences were uncommon, yet certain public TCRs appeared in many donors. Being indistinguishable, some V segments were excluded, TRBV6-2 and TRBV6-3 among them.

The specimen sequenced was PBMCs. This chain links TRBV4-2 with TRBJ2-7; 13 nucleotides agree with TRBD2. The TCR originated in a woman aged 25 to 45 in good health and CMV-seronegative. CDR3 coding DNA: TGTGCCAGCAGCCAAGGGCCCGGGACTAGCGGGATTTACGGCGAGCAGTACTTC. As protein: CASSQGPGTSGIYGEQYF.